These 16 T cell receptor beta chains share one sample of origin, sequenced in a study of blood T cell repertoires in COVID-19. Sequenced by immunoSEQ multiplex PCR; TCRdb stores in-frame clones only, minus some. This repertoire shows some 300,000 clones, 70% to 90% found once; its top ten account for roughly 5.9%. What was sequenced was peripheral blood. All receptors derive from a woman aged 45-60 years with COVID-19, enrolled during active disease.

The V and J genes are TRBV9 and TRBJ2-1; a weak D match, TRBD2 (5 bases). The CDR3 runs to 16 residues. Trimming removed 0 bases from V and 0 bases from J, with 10 bases in between. Germline V CDR1 and CDR2: SGDLS, YYNGEE. The CDR3 spells CASSVGKRSSYNEQFF. CDR3 sequence (DNA): TGTGCCAGCAGCGTAGGGAAGCGGAGCTCCTACAATGAGCAGTTCTTC. Using reference TRBV9 and TRBJ2-1 for the parts outside the CDR3, the full variable domain is DSGVTQTPKHLITATGQRVTLRCSPRSGDLSVYWYQQSLDQGLQFLIQYYNGEERAKGNILERFSAQQFPDLHSELNLSSLELGDSALYFCASSVGKRSSYNEQFFGPGTRLTVL.

The genes are TRBV6-2 or TRBV6-3 and TRBJ2-1, with 13 bases fitting TRBD2. This CDR3 has 15 residues. V lost 7 bases, J lost 7 bases, and 7 bases stayed unmatched. Germline-derived CDR1 and CDR2 are MNHEY and SVGEGT. Written as DNA, the CDR3 is TGTGCCAGCACCCCCGGGACTAGCGGGAAAAATGAGCAGTTCTTC. This translates into CASTPGTSGKNEQFF.

The V call is TRBV24-1, the J call TRBJ1-2; 8 bases are a match to TRBD1. This CDR3 has 14 amino acids. J was trimmed by 4 bases and V by 3 bases; bases with no gene match: 3. Germline V gene lookup returns CDR1 KGHDR and CDR2 SFDVKD. The CDR3, as DNA: TGTGCCACCAGTGATCCAGGGGGCGGCTATGGCTACACCTTC. Its translation is CATSDPGGGYGYTF.

On this clone: A much larger clone sits a single nucleotide away, making a read error possible. The chain uses TRBV6-4 and TRBJ1-2; D gene ambiguous. Germline V gives CDR1 MRHNA, CDR2 SNTAGT. V lost 2 bases and J lost 7, with 8 bases in between. The CDR3 sequence is 12 residues long. The CDR3: CASSDGGFGYTF. The CDR3, as DNA: TGTGCCAGCAGTGACGGAGGGTTTGGCTACACCTTC.

J is TRBJ2-2 and V is TRBV5-1; a possible D gene is TRBD2 (6 bases). V was clipped by 4 bases and J by 4 bases, with 8 bases between them. The CDR3 has 13 amino acids. The germline V gene has CDR1 SGHRS and CDR2 YFSETQ. CDR3 DNA sequence: TGCGCCAGCAGCGAGGAGGGCACCGGGGAGCTGTTTTTT. This encodes CASSEEGTGELFF.

This clone was found once. The genes are TRBV7-2 and TRBJ2-3; 7 nucleotides line up with TRBD2. The CDR3 is 16 amino acids. Trimming took 5 bases from V and 0 from J; bases not matched to a gene: 8. Germline values: CDR1 SGHTA, CDR2 FQGNSA. CDR3 sequence reads: CASSRWTSTSTDTQYF. The CDR3, as DNA: TGTGCCAGCAGCAGATGGACTAGTACGAGCACAGATACGCAGTATTTT.

About this clone: A junction end diverges from the germline sequence, so it may reflect a read error. This chain connects TRBV29-1 to TRBJ1-4; a possible D gene is TRBD1 (6 bases). Looked up from germline, CDR1 is SQVTM and CDR2 is ANQGSEA. The CDR3 has 13 amino acids. The CDR3 reads CSVADRARDTLNF. CDR3 coding DNA: TGCAGCGTAGCTGACCGTGCCCGGGACACTCTAAATTTT.

The gene calls are TRBV9 and TRBJ2-2; D is unclear. Germline V gene lookup returns CDR1 SGDLS and CDR2 YYNGEE. There are 11 residues in the CDR3. V was trimmed by 3 bases and J by 7 bases, leaving 4 bases between them. CDR3 nucleotide sequence: TGTGCCAGCAGCGATAACGGGGAGCTGTTTTTT. Translating gives CASSDNGELFF.

The V gene is TRBV9, the J gene TRBJ2-1, with 11 positions matching TRBD2. V was clipped by 4 bases and J by 0 bases; unmatched bases: 9. The CDR3 is 18 residues long. The V gene's germline CDR1 is SGDLS and CDR2 YYNGEE. The CDR3 reads CASSLPGTSGSSYNEQFF. The CDR3 DNA follows: TGTGCCAGCAGCTTGCCCGGGACTAGCGGTAGCTCCTACAATGAGCAGTTCTTC.

This chain uses TRBV6-5 with TRBJ1-1, with a possible D match to TRBD1 (6 bases). Germline lookup yields CDR1 MNHEY and CDR2 SVGAGI. The length of the CDR3 is 14 residues. The germline V and J ends were trimmed by 10 bases and 1 base, with 16 bases remaining between them. The DNA of the CDR3 is TGTGCCACTTCAGGGGTGATGGGGAACACTGAAGCTTTCTTT. Translation gives CATSGVMGNTEAFF.

This sequence joins TRBV19 and TRBJ2-5, with 10 bases that match TRBD2. The junction had 7 bases not matched to a gene; V was cut back by 1 base and J by 5 bases. From germline, CDR1 is LNHDA and CDR2 SQIVND (reference sequence). The CDR3 extends over 16 amino acids. CDR3: CASSIGLAGAGETQYF. CDR3 nucleotide sequence: TGTGCCAGTAGTATAGGGCTAGCGGGGGCCGGGGAGACCCAGTACTTC.

The J gene is TRBJ1-1, the V gene TRBV10-3; 7 nucleotides line up with TRBD1. J was trimmed by 0 bases and V by 11 bases; bases with no gene match: 6. Germline lookup yields CDR1 ENHRY and CDR2 SYGVKD. The CDR3 consists of 13 residues. The CDR3 reads CAAGQLMNTEAFF. The CDR3 DNA is TGTGCCGCGGGACAGCTGATGAACACTGAAGCTTTCTTT.

The chain combines TRBV2 with TRBJ2-1; 9 bases fit TRBD2. The germline V gene has CDR1 SNHLY and CDR2 FYNNEI. The CDR3 consists of 14 residues. The V and J ends lost 6 bases and 9 bases, in that order; junction bases with no gene match: 9. The CDR3 DNA sequence: TGTGCCAGCAGGAGATCAGGACTAGCGAGTGAGCAGTTCTTC. Protein sequence: CASRRSGLASEQFF. The full variable domain, with the rest looked up from reference TRBV2 and TRBJ2-1, is EPEVTQTPSHQVTQMGQEVILRCVPISNHLYFYWYRQILGQKVEFLVSFYNNEISEKSEIFDDQFSVERPDGSNFTLKIRSTKLEDSAMYFCASRRSGLASEQFFGPGTRLTVL.

V and J are TRBV15 and TRBJ1-2; D is perhaps TRBD1 (5 bases). The CDR3 has 15 residues. Between the trimmed V and J ends, which lost 1 base and 4 bases, there was a span of 13 bases. Germline V gives CDR1 LNHNV, CDR2 YYDKDF (reference sequence). CDR3 nucleotide sequence: TGTGCCACCAGCAGAGTGAAAGACAGTAGCTATGGCTACACCTTC. It is translated as CATSRVKDSSYGYTF. Looking up the rest from reference TRBV15 and TRBJ1-2 gives the full variable domain: DAMVIQNPRYQVTQFGKPVTLSCSQTLNHNVMYWYQQKSSQAPKLLFHYYDKDFNNEADTPDNFQSRRPNTSFCFLDIRSPGLGDTAMYLCATSRVKDSSYGYTFGSGTRLTVV.

The V and J genes are TRBV19 and TRBJ2-2; no firm D call. Germline loops: CDR1 LNHDA, CDR2 SQIVND (reference sequence). The CDR3 covers 15 residues. V gave up 3 bases and J gave up 4 bases, with 12 bases separating them. In DNA, the CDR3 is TGTGCCAGTAGTATTCTCGCCACAGCCACCGGGGAGCTGTTTTTT. As protein: CASSILATATGELFF.

This sequence joins TRBV27 and TRBJ2-2; D is unclear. V lost 3 bases, J lost 0 bases, and 8 bases lay in between. Germline V gives CDR1 MNHEY, CDR2 SMNVEV (reference sequence). The CDR3 covers 15 residues. The chain's CDR3 is CASSLGTTNTGELFF. The CDR3 bases are TGTGCCAGCAGTTTGGGCACGACGAACACCGGGGAGCTGTTTTTT.